This TCR beta chain was identified during a study of molecular identifiers for immune sequencing clone quantification. MiXCR, run by TCRdb on the PCR reads, gives a single entry per CDR3 protein. The sample lists 100,000 or so distinct CDR3 sequences; 35% to 40% were seen once. Note on this clonotype: The germline gene is not matched at one end of the junction; a read error may be the cause.

The CDR3 length is 14 residues. This chain links TRBV5-3 with TRBJ2-4; no clear D gene. TRBV5-3 counts as an open reading frame of uncertain function. This TCR derives from a human donor in good health. Some libraries in this study had Jurkat cell RNA spiked in. The sample taken for sequencing was naive CD8+ T cells from blood, with Jurkat cell RNA spiked in. Subset specified: FACS-sorted CD8+CD4-CCR7+CD45RA+ naive T cells. The CDR3 reads CASSLGLAKNFQYF. For the CDR3, the DNA is TGTGCCAGCAGCTTGGGTCTTGCGAAAAACTTTCAGTACTTC.